A single sample gave rise to the 10 T cell receptor beta chains below, sequenced in a study of technical replicates of blood from several donors. Here immunoSEQ multiplex PCR was the method, and the copy in TCRdb shows in-frame clones only, minus some. The sample comprises about 82,000 clones, 95% to 96% of which are singletons, and 0.37% rests with the top ten. The sample was T cells isolated from PBMCs. The receptors here all came from a human donor in good health.

The rearrangement joins TRBV19 to TRBJ2-7, with a possible D match to TRBD1 (5 bases). The CDR3 contains 12 residues. Trimming removed 2 bases from V and 4 bases from J, with 6 bases in between. Germline lookup yields CDR1 LNHDA and CDR2 SQIVND (reference sequence). The CDR3 nucleotides are TGTGCCAGTAGTATACAGGGTTACGAGCAGTACTTC. Residues: CASSIQGYEQYF.

This chain joins TRBV6-1 and TRBJ1-1; perhaps TRBD1 as D (5 bases). There are 13 residues in the CDR3. Trimming took 4 bases from V and 1 from J, leaving 7 bases between them. Per germline, CDR1 MNHNS and CDR2 SASEGT. CDR3 DNA sequence: TGTGCCAGCAGTGTTCAGGGGAACACTGAAGCTTTCTTT. It yields the protein CASSVQGNTEAFF.

The chain recombines TRBV5-1 with TRBJ1-4, with TRBD1 as a possible D gene (6 bases). The V and J ends lost 4 bases and 0 bases respectively, with 10 bases between them. CDR1 and CDR2 from the germline V gene are SGHRS and YFSETQ. The CDR3 spans 15 residues. CDR3 residues: CASSPQGTTNEKLFF. The DNA for the CDR3 is TGCGCCAGCAGCCCACAGGGAACAACTAATGAAAAACTGTTTTTT.

V is TRBV6-5 and J is TRBJ2-7; 7 positions match TRBD1. The CDR3 spans 13 residues. The V segment lost 7 bases and the J segment 5 bases; nucleotides outside the gene matches: 8. In germline, CDR1 is MNHEY, CDR2 SVGAGI. In DNA, the CDR3 is TGTGCCAGCAAAAGGGGGCGCGACAACGAGCAGTACTTC. It encodes CASKRGRDNEQYF.

The chain joins TRBV6-1 to TRBJ2-3; D gene ambiguous. With 11 bases removed from V and 6 bases from J, the gap between germline ends came to 9 bases. The CDR3 is made up of 10 amino acids. Germline V gene sequence: CDR1 MNHNS, CDR2 SASEGT. In DNA, the CDR3 is TGTGCCGGCGGATCGGATACGCAGTATTTT. Translation gives CAGGSDTQYF.

This clone has just a few counts. The CDR3 coding sequence is TGTGCCAGCAGCCCAAACAGAAACACTGAAGCTTTCTTT. It codes for CASSPNRNTEAFF. The rearrangement links TRBV6-5 to TRBJ1-1; no firm D call. Germline V gene sequence: CDR1 MNHEY, CDR2 SVGAGI. This CDR3 has 13 residues. V dropped 6 bases and J dropped 2 bases, with 10 bases sitting between them.

The chain is built from TRBV7-9 and TRBJ2-3, with 11 bases lining up with TRBD2. CDR1 and CDR2 (germline): SEHNR, FQNEAQ (reference sequence). V trimming: 5 bases; J trimming: 6 bases; junction bases outside the gene matches: 16. The CDR3 is 18 residues long. The CDR3 DNA follows: TGTGCCAGCAGCAGCCCTTCGATAGCGGGAGGGCCCCCGGATACGCAGTATTTT. Protein sequence: CASSSPSIAGGPPDTQYF.

The J gene is TRBJ2-3, the V gene TRBV28; tentatively, D is TRBD1 (6 bases). Per germline, CDR1 MDHEN and CDR2 SYDVKM. V lost 6 bases to trimming and J lost 2 bases, with 12 bases between them. This CDR3 has 14 residues. The CDR3 here is CASSRDKDTDTQYF. The CDR3 DNA sequence: TGTGCCAGCAGCCGGGACAAGGACACAGATACGCAGTATTTT.

The chain uses TRBV30 and TRBJ1-2; TRBD1 matches 7 bases. The CDR3 has 12 amino acids. Germline CDR1 reads GTSNPN; CDR2 reads SVGIG (reference sequence). Germline trimming cut 2 bases from V and 3 bases from J; bases unmatched to any gene: 0. Here the CDR3 reads CAWSQGDYGYTF. DNA for the CDR3: TGTGCCTGGAGTCAGGGGGACTATGGCTACACCTTC. The variable domain in full, with the rest retrieved from reference TRBV30 and TRBJ1-2, is SQTIHQWPATLVQPVGSPLSLECTVEGTSNPNLYWYRQAAGRGLQLLFYSVGIGQISSEVPQNLSASRPQDRQFILSSKKLLLSDSGFYLCAWSQGDYGYTFGSGTRLTVV.

V is TRBV6-6 and J is TRBJ2-2; D ambiguous. Deletions cut 6 bases from V and 5 bases from J, with 7 bases between. The CDR3 is made up of 12 amino acids. Germline loops: CDR1 MNHNY, CDR2 SVGAGI (reference sequence). The CDR3 sequence: CASSLTTGELFF. CDR3 DNA sequence: TGTGCCAGCAGCCTGACTACCGGGGAGCTGTTTTTT.